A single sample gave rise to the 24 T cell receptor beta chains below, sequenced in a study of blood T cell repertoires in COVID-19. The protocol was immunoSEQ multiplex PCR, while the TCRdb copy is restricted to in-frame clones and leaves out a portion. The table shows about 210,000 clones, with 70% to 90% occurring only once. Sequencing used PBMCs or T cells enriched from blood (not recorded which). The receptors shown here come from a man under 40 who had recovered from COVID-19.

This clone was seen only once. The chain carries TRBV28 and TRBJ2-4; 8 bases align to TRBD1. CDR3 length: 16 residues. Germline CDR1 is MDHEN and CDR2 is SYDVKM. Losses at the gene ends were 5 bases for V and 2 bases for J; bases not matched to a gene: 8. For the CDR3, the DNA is TGTGCCAGCAGTGAGGGCGACAGGGGATCCAAAAACATTCAGTACTTC. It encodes CASSEGDRGSKNIQYF.

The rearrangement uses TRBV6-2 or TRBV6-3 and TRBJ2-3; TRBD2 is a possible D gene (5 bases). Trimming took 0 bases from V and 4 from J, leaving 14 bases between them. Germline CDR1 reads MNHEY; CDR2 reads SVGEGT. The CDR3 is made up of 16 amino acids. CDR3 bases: TGTGCCAGCAGTTACTCCCAGAGTTCTAGCTCAGATACGCAGTATTTT. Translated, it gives CASSYSQSSSSDTQYF.

The CDR3 reads CASSEGTTRQETQYF. The CDR3 bases are TGTGCCAGCAGTGAAGGGACTACCCGCCAAGAGACCCAGTACTTC. This chain joins TRBV2 and TRBJ2-5; D is perhaps TRBD2 (6 bases). From germline, CDR1 is SNHLY and CDR2 FYNNEI. V lost 1 base and J lost 1, with 10 bases in between. This CDR3 contains 15 residues. Drawing the rest from reference TRBV2 and TRBJ2-5, the complete variable domain is EPEVTQTPSHQVTQMGQEVILRCVPISNHLYFYWYRQILGQKVEFLVSFYNNEISEKSEIFDDQFSVERPDGSNFTLKIRSTKLEDSAMYFCASSEGTTRQETQYFGPGTRLLVL.

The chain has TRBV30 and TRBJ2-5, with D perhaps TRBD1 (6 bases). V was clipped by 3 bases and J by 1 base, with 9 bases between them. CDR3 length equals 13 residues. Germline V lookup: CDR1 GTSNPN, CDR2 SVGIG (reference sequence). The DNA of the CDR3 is TGTGCCTGGAGCCCGGACAGCCAAGAGACCCAGTACTTC. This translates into CAWSPDSQETQYF.

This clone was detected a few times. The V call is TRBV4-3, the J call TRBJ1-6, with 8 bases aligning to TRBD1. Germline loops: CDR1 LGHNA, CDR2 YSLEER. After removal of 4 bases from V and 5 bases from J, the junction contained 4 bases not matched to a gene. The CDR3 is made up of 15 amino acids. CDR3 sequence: CASSRKTGDNSPLHF. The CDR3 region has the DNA TGCGCCAGCAGCCGAAAGACAGGGGATAATTCACCCCTCCACTTT.

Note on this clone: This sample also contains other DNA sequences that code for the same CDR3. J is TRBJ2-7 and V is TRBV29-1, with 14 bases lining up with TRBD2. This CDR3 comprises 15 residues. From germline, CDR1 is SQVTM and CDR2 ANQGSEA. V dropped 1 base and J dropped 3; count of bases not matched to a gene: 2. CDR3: CSVEGLAGGIYEQYF. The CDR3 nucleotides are TGCAGCGTTGAAGGACTAGCGGGGGGGATCTACGAGCAGTACTTC.

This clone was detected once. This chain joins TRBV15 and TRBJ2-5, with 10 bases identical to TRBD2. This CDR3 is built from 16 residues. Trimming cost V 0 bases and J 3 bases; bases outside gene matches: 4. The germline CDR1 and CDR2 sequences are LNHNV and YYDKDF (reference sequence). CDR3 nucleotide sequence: TGTGCCACCAGCAGAGATATAGCGGGGGGCGAAGAGACCCAGTACTTC. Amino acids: CATSRDIAGGEETQYF.

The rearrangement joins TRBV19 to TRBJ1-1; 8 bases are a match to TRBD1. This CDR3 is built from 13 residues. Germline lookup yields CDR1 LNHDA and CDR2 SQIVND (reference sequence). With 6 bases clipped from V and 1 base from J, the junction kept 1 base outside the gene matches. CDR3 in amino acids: CASRTGENTEAFF. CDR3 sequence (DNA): TGTGCCAGTAGGACAGGGGAGAACACTGAAGCTTTCTTT.

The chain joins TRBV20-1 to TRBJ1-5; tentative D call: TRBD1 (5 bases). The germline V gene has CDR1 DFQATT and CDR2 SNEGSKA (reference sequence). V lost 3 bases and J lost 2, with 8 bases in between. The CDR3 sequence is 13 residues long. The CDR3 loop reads CSASRGRNQPQHF. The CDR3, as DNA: TGCAGTGCTAGTAGGGGTCGCAATCAGCCCCAGCATTTT.

The CDR3 DNA follows: TGTGCCTGGAGTGGGGGGGTCTATGGCTACACCTTC. Protein: CAWSGGVYGYTF. The chain joins TRBV30 to TRBJ1-2, with a tentative D call TRBD1 (5 bases). Germline V gene sequence: CDR1 GTSNPN, CDR2 SVGIG (reference sequence). The CDR3 extends over 12 amino acids. V was trimmed by 1 base and J by 4 bases, leaving 7 bases between them.

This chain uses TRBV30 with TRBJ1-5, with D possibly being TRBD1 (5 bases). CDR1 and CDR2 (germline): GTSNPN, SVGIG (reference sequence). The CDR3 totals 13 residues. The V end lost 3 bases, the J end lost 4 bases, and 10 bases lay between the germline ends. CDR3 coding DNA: TGTGCCTGGAGCCTCGACAGTAATCAGCCCCAGCATTTT. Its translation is CAWSLDSNQPQHF. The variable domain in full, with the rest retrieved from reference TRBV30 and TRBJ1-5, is SQTIHQWPATLVQPVGSPLSLECTVEGTSNPNLYWYRQAAGRGLQLLFYSVGIGQISSEVPQNLSASRPQDRQFILSSKKLLLSDSGFYLCAWSLDSNQPQHFGDGTRLSIL.

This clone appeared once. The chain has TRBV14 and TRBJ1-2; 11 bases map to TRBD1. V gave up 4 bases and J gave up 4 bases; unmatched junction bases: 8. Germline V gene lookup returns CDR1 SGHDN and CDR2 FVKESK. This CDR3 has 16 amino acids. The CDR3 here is CASSRSGTGGGYGYTF. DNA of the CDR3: TGTGCCAGCAGCCGCAGCGGGACAGGGGGAGGCTATGGCTACACCTTC.

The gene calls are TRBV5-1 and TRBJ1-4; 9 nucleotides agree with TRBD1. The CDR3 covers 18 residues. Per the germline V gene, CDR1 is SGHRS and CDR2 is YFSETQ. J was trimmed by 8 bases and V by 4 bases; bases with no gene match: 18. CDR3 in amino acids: CASSKSGTGRRWEEKLFF. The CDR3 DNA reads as TGCGCCAGCAGCAAATCTGGGACAGGGAGGCGGTGGGAAGAAAAACTGTTTTTT. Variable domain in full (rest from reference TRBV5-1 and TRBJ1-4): KAGVTQTPRYLIKTRGQQVTLSCSPISGHRSVSWYQQTPGQGLQFLFEYFSETQRNKGNFPGRFSGRQFSNSRSEMNVSTLELGDSALYLCASSKSGTGRRWEEKLFFGSGTQLSVL.

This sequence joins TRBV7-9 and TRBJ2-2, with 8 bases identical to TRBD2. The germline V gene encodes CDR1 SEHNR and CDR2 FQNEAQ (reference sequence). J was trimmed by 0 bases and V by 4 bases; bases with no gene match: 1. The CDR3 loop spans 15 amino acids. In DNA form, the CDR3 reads TGTGCCAGCAGCTCGGGACTAGCGAACACCGGGGAGCTGTTTTTT. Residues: CASSSGLANTGELFF.

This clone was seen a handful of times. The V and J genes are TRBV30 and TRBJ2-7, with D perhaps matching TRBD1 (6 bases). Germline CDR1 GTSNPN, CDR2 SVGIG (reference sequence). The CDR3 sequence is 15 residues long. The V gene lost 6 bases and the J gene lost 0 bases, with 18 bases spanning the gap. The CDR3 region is CACDYRDTGSYEQYF. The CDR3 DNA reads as TGTGCCTGCGATTATAGGGACACGGGCTCCTACGAGCAGTACTTC.

CDR3 amino acids: CASSLGNTGAEQYF. The CDR3 nucleotides are TGTGCCAGCAGCTTAGGAAACACAGGGGCCGAGCAGTACTTC. This chain links TRBV7-9 with TRBJ2-7; 7 bases fit TRBD1. The V and J ends lost 1 base and 6 bases, in that order; junction bases with no gene match: 6. This CDR3 is built from 14 residues. Germline V lookup: CDR1 SEHNR, CDR2 FQNEAQ (reference sequence).

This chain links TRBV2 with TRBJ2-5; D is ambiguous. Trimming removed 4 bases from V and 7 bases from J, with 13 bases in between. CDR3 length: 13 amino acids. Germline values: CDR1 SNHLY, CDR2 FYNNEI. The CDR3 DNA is TGTGCCAGCAGTGGGGCAGGCAAAGGGACCCAGTACTTC. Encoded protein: CASSGAGKGTQYF.

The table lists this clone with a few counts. For the CDR3, the DNA is TGCGCCAGCAGTCAGCCGGGACAGGGGATCCACGAGCAGTACTTC. Protein: CASSQPGQGIHEQYF. The rearrangement joins TRBV5-1 to TRBJ2-7, with 10 bases matching TRBD1. Germline V CDR1 and CDR2: SGHRS, YFSETQ. V shed 5 bases and J 5 bases; nucleotides not matched to a gene: 10. The CDR3 totals 15 residues.

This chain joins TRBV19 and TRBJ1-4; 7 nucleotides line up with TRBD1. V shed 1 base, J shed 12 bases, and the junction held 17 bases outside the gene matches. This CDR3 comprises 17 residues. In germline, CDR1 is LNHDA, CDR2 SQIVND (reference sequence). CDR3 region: CASSIVPDRSRSMELFF. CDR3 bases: TGTGCCAGTAGTATAGTCCCGGACAGGTCCAGATCTATGGAACTGTTTTTT.

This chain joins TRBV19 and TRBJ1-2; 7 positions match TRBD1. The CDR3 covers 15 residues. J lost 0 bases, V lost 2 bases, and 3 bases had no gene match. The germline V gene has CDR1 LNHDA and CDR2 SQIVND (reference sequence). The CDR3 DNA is TGTGCCAGTAGTATATCGGGACAGACTAACTATGGCTACACCTTC. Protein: CASSISGQTNYGYTF. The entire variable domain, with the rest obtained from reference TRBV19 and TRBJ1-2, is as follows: DGGITQSPKYLFRKEGQNVTLSCEQNLNHDAMYWYRQDPGQGLRLIYYSQIVNDFQKGDIAEGYSVSREKKESFPLTVTSAQKNPTAFYLCASSISGQTNYGYTFGSGTRLTVV.

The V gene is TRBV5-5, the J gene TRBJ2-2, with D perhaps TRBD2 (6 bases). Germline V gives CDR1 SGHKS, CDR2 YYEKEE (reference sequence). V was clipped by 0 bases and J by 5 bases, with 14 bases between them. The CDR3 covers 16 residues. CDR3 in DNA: TGTGCCAGCAGCTTGGTTCCGGGAGTGGTTACCGGGGAGCTGTTTTTT. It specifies CASSLVPGVVTGELFF.

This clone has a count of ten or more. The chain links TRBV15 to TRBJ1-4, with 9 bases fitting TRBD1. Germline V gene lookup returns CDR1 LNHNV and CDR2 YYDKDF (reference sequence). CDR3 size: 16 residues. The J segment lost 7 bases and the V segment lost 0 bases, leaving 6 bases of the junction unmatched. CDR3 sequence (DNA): TGTGCCACCAGCAGAGAAAGGGGACAGGGCTCTGAAAAACTGTTTTTT. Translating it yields CATSRERGQGSEKLFF.

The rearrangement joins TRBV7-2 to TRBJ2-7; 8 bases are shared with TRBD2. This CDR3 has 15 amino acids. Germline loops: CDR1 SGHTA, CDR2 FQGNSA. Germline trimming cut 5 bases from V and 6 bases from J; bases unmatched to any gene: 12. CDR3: CASSLVHREGREQYF. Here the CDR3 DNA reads TGTGCCAGCAGCCTCGTTCACCGGGAGGGCCGCGAGCAGTACTTC. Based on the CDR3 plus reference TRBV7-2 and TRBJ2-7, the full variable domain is GAGVSQSPSNKVTEKGKDVELRCDPISGHTALYWYRQSLGQGLEFLIYFQGNSAPDKSGLPSDRFSAERTGGSVSTLTIQRTQQEDSAVYLCASSLVHREGREQYFGPGTRLTVT.

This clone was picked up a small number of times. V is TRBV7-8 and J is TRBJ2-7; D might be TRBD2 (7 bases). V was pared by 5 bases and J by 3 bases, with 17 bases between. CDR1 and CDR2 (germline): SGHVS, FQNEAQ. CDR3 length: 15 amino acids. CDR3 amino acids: CASSRGGAGDYEQYF. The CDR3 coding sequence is TGTGCCAGCAGCCGAGGGGGTGCGGGAGACTACGAGCAGTACTTC.